Below are 4 T cell receptor beta chains sequenced from a single sample in a study of T cell repertoires in cytomegalovirus infection. The antigens these receptors bind are not known. Via MiXCR, TCRdb re-called the reads, giving one row per CDR3 protein. The data show approximately 990,000 distinct CDR3 sequences, under 40% seen once. The sequencing used cultured CD8+ T cells from PBMCs, collected from culture after CMV antigen stimulation. All receptors derive from a human donor in good health (CMV status not recorded). Some clones in this sample may be carry-over from other donors' samples.

The genes are TRBV19 and TRBJ2-7; D uncertain. Germline CDR1 reads LNHDA; CDR2 reads SQIVND (reference sequence). Between the trimmed V and J ends, which lost 5 bases and 3 bases, there was a span of 14 bases. This CDR3 has 14 amino acids. Written as DNA, the CDR3 is TGTGCCAGTAGTCAACGGCAGATACACTACGAGCAGTACTTC. This translates into CASSQRQIHYEQYF. Filled out from reference TRBV19 and TRBJ2-7, the complete variable domain reads DGGITQSPKYLFRKEGQNVTLSCEQNLNHDAMYWYRQDPGQGLRLIYYSQIVNDFQKGDIAEGYSVSREKKESFPLTVTSAQKNPTAFYLCASSQRQIHYEQYFGPGTRLTVT.

The CDR3 spells CASTQGVGYGYTF. Written as DNA, the CDR3 is TGTGCCAGCACTCAGGGTGTGGGCTATGGCTACACCTTC. The chain has TRBV27 and TRBJ1-2; D possibly corresponds to TRBD1 (5 bases). CDR3 length equals 13 residues. Trimming stripped 7 bases from V and 4 bases from J, with 13 bases between. Looked up from germline, CDR1 is MNHEY and CDR2 is SMNVEV (reference sequence).

This clonotype was counted a few times. The chain combines TRBV20-1 with TRBJ2-7, with D perhaps TRBD1 or TRBD2 (5 bases each). CDR1 and CDR2 (germline): DFQATT, SNEGSKA (reference sequence). The CDR3 runs to 14 residues. Between the trimmed V and J ends, which lost 5 bases and 6 bases, there was a span of 20 bases. CDR3: CSAVLGDGSAEQYF. CDR3 nucleotides: TGCAGTGCTGTATTGGGGGATGGGTCCGCCGAGCAGTACTTC.

This clonotype showed up just a few times. This chain uses TRBV7-8 with TRBJ2-1; 8 bases are a match to TRBD1. The CDR3 has 17 amino acids. The V and J ends lost 3 bases and 1 base, in that order; junction bases with no gene match: 8. CDR1 SGHVS and CDR2 FQNEAQ come from the germline V gene. The CDR3 coding sequence is TGTGCCAGCAGCTTTCGAACGAACAGGGGGTCCTACAATGAGCAGTTCTTC. Amino acids: CASSFRTNRGSYNEQFF.